This paragraph covers one T cell receptor (beta chain) sequence. Its antigen is unidentified. What was sequenced were expressed TCRB transcripts, since all of the isolated RNA had been reverse transcribed. Clones were sequenced by immunoSEQ multiplex PCR, and TCRdb holds only the in-frame ones, with some missing. The sample includes hundreds of thousands of clones, over 12% seen only once; the top ten take 0.035% to 0.045%. The data stem from a study of beta chain features in type 1 diabetes. Overall study context: Sorted cells from all samples, numbering almost 110 million, were examined.

Study results and caveats: All four CD4+ subsets from Type 1 diabetes patients carried moderately but significantly shorter TCRB CDR3s. Patients showed naive, central memory and Treg TCRB repertoires that appeared more similar than those of healthy donors.

There was one heparinised blood draw per donor, averaging around 100 mL. CD45RO/CCR7/CD25/CD127/CD95/CD27 separated CD4+ naive, central memory, regulatory and stem cell-like memory cells by sorting. The sequence was collected from a man aged 18 to 35 with type 1 diabetes. Sequencing used naive CD4+ T cells from blood.

The CDR3 DNA reads TGTGCCAGCAGCGCCCCAGGGGATGGCTACACCTTC. This encodes CASSAPGDGYTF. This chain uses TRBV9 with TRBJ1-2, with D perhaps matching TRBD1 (6 bases). The germline V gene encodes CDR1 SGDLS and CDR2 YYNGEE. This CDR3 has 12 residues. The V and J ends lost 3 bases and 6 bases respectively, with 9 bases between them.